The 20 T cell receptor beta chains given below trace back to one sample, sequenced in a study of CD8+ T cells in alopecia areata. Reverse transcription of extracted RNA yielded cDNA, which provided the sequencing template. The table came from immunoSEQ multiplex PCR; TCRdb's copy has only in-frame clones and leaves some out. Of 55,000 to 65,000 clones detected, roughly 40% appear once; the ten largest clones hold about 51%. The sequenced sample was NKG2D-low CD8+ T cells sorted from blood. The receptors were gathered from a human donor with alopecia areata.

This clone was seen a handful of times. The V call is TRBV12-5, the J call TRBJ2-5; D ambiguous. The V end was cut by 2 bases, the J end by 1 base, with 5 bases between. The CDR3 is 13 amino acids. Germline values: CDR1 LGHNT, CDR2 FRNRAP. CDR3 loop: CASGLSSQETQYF. The CDR3, as DNA: TGTGCTAGTGGTTTGTCCAGCCAAGAGACCCAGTACTTC.

The chain carries TRBV7-9 and TRBJ2-5; D call uncertain. The CDR3 length is 15 residues. The germline V gene encodes CDR1 SEHNR and CDR2 FQNEAQ (reference sequence). V lost 1 base and J 4 bases, leaving 13 bases between the germline ends. The CDR3 sequence: CASSLDPKRGETQYF. The CDR3 coding sequence is TGTGCCAGCAGCTTAGACCCAAAGAGAGGAGAGACCCAGTACTTC. Full variable domain (missing parts from reference TRBV7-9 and TRBJ2-5): DTGVSQNPRHKITKRGQNVTFRCDPISEHNRLYWYRQTLGQGPEFLTYFQNEAQLEKSRLLSDRFSAERPKGSFSTLEIQRTEQGDSAMYLCASSLDPKRGETQYFGPGTRLLVL.

This chain joins TRBV29-1 and TRBJ2-1, with D possibly being TRBD2 (6 bases). The V gene's germline CDR1 is SQVTM and CDR2 ANQGSEA. This CDR3 contains 18 residues. The germline V and J ends were trimmed by 0 bases and 5 bases, with 23 bases remaining between them. In DNA, the CDR3 is TGCAGCGTTGAAGACGATTTTCCCGGCGGGATAAACCACAATGAGCAGTTCTTC. Encoded protein: CSVEDDFPGGINHNEQFF.

The J gene is TRBJ1-2, the V gene TRBV29-1, with 8 bases identical to TRBD1. Per the germline V gene, CDR1 is SQVTM and CDR2 is ANQGSEA. V lost 0 bases, J lost 8 bases, and 29 bases stayed unmatched. This CDR3 is 21 amino acids long. CDR3 in DNA: TGCAGCGTTGAAGACTTAAACTACGATCTCGGACAGGGACTATCGGCGCGGGGCTACACCTTC. Its protein product is CSVEDLNYDLGQGLSARGYTF.

This clone has just a few counts. V is TRBV29-1 and J is TRBJ1-1; weak D call: TRBD1 (6 bases). Trimming pared 7 bases from V and 2 bases from J, leaving 11 bases between. CDR1 and CDR2 from the germline V gene are SQVTM and ANQGSEA. The CDR3 is 12 residues long. The CDR3 sequence: CSARDINTEAFF. The CDR3 nucleotides read TGCAGCGCTAGGGACATCAACACTGAAGCTTTCTTT.

The chain couples TRBV4-1 to TRBJ1-5, with D perhaps matching TRBD1 (6 bases). This CDR3 is built from 18 residues. Germline V gene data show CDR1 as MGHRA and CDR2 as YSYEKL. V lost 1 base and J 5 bases, leaving 21 bases between the germline ends. Written as DNA, the CDR3 is TGCGCCAGCAGCCAAGGCGGTACTGGGACATACCTTTATCAGCCCCAGCATTTT. This sequence encodes CASSQGGTGTYLYQPQHF.

This chain uses TRBV7-9 with TRBJ2-7; 9 positions match TRBD2. Unmatched junction bases numbered 7, after V lost 5 bases and J lost 2 bases. Germline CDR1 is SEHNR and CDR2 is FQNEAQ (reference sequence). The CDR3 has 15 amino acids. The CDR3 region is CASSPSSGTAYEQYF. The CDR3, as DNA: TGTGCCAGCAGCCCCTCTAGCGGGACCGCCTACGAGCAGTACTTC. Using reference TRBV7-9 and TRBJ2-7 for the parts outside the CDR3, the full variable domain is DTGVSQNPRHKITKRGQNVTFRCDPISEHNRLYWYRQTLGQGPEFLTYFQNEAQLEKSRLLSDRFSAERPKGSFSTLEIQRTEQGDSAMYLCASSPSSGTAYEQYFGPGTRLTVT.

This clone was detected a few times. V is TRBV7-2 and J is TRBJ2-3; 11 bases match TRBD2. CDR3 length: 15 residues. V shed 4 bases, J shed 5 bases, and the junction held 5 bases outside the gene matches. Germline V lookup: CDR1 SGHTA, CDR2 FQGNSA. The CDR3 DNA is TGTGCCAGCAGCTCAACTAGCGGGAGACTAGATACGCAGTATTTT. This encodes CASSSTSGRLDTQYF.

This clone has more than one count but fewer than ten. The CDR3 loop reads CASSFSYSRNYEQYF. In nucleotides, the CDR3 is TGTGCCAGCAGTTTTTCGTATTCGCGGAACTACGAGCAGTACTTC. The chain recombines TRBV28 with TRBJ2-7; D not resolved. V was cut by 3 bases and J by 3 bases, with 15 bases left in between. This CDR3 comprises 15 residues. Looked up from germline, CDR1 is MDHEN and CDR2 is SYDVKM.

This chain uses TRBV5-1 with TRBJ2-7; 11 positions match TRBD2. Germline V gene lookup returns CDR1 SGHRS and CDR2 YFSETQ. Unmatched junction bases numbered 6, after V lost 4 bases and J lost 0 bases. CDR3 size: 16 residues. The CDR3 is CASSLTSGSPSYEQYF. DNA for the CDR3: TGCGCCAGCAGCCTTACTAGCGGGAGTCCCTCCTACGAGCAGTACTTC.

CDR3 region: CALEMEAAFYGYTF. For the CDR3, the DNA is TGTGCCTTAGAGATGGAGGCCGCCTTCTATGGCTACACCTTC. This chain links TRBV30 with TRBJ1-2; D unclear. The V and J ends lost 7 bases and 4 bases respectively, with 19 bases between them. The CDR3 covers 14 residues. Germline V CDR1 and CDR2: GTSNPN, SVGIG (reference sequence).

The J gene is TRBJ2-7, the V gene TRBV2; the match to TRBD1 covers 8 bases. Losses at the gene ends were 8 bases for V and 5 bases for J; bases not matched to a gene: 11. CDR1 is SNHLY, CDR2 FYNNEI, per germline. The CDR3 extends over 14 amino acids. The CDR3 spells CASHVGQGLHEQYF. The CDR3 bases are TGTGCCAGCCACGTTGGACAGGGTCTACACGAGCAGTACTTC. Full variable domain (remainder filled in from reference TRBV2 and TRBJ2-7): EPEVTQTPSHQVTQMGQEVILRCVPISNHLYFYWYRQILGQKVEFLVSFYNNEISEKSEIFDDQFSVERPDGSNFTLKIRSTKLEDSAMYFCASHVGQGLHEQYFGPGTRLTVT.

The J gene is TRBJ2-2, the V gene TRBV29-1, with a weak D call TRBD1 (6 bases). Per the germline V gene, CDR1 is SQVTM and CDR2 is ANQGSEA. The CDR3 has 15 amino acids. V was shortened by 6 bases and J by 6 bases, with 20 bases between the two germline ends. CDR3 nucleotide sequence: TGCAGCGTAGATGGGACGCAGGGGTGGTCCGGGGAGCTGTTTTTT. Translation gives CSVDGTQGWSGELFF.

This clone was recorded once. J is TRBJ2-1 and V is TRBV7-8; D unclear. Trimming left V 6 bases short and J 0 bases short, with 9 bases between. The length of the CDR3 is 14 residues. Looked up from germline, CDR1 is SGHVS and CDR2 is FQNEAQ. The CDR3 spells CASSGGFSYNEQFF. CDR3 coding DNA: TGTGCCAGCAGTGGCGGATTCTCCTACAATGAGCAGTTCTTC.

This chain connects TRBV2 to TRBJ2-7; 7 positions match TRBD1. The ends lost 11 bases at V and 3 bases at J; junction bases unmatched: 7. The CDR3 contains 12 residues. The germline gives CDR1 SNHLY, CDR2 FYNNEI. For the CDR3, the DNA is TGTGCCTCACAGGGGAGTTACTACGAGCAGTACTTC. Protein product: CASQGSYYEQYF.

In its sample, this clone was seen a few times. The junction and the germline gene differ at one end; a read error may be behind it. CDR3 residues: CASSLATGDLGEQFF. In nucleotides, the CDR3 is TGTGCTAGCAGCTTAGCGACGGGGGACCTCGGTGAGCAGTTCTTC. The V gene is TRBV7-7, the J gene TRBJ2-1; D is perhaps TRBD2 (6 bases). The CDR3 spans 15 residues. The germline V gene has CDR1 SSHAT and CDR2 FNYEAQ (reference sequence).

The chain has TRBV5-6 and TRBJ2-5; perhaps TRBD1 as D (5 bases). Germline CDR1 SGHDT, CDR2 YYEEEE. The CDR3 is made up of 15 amino acids. V was shortened by 1 base and J by 4 bases, with 14 bases between the two germline ends. The CDR3 DNA sequence: TGTGCCAGCAGCTTGAGGTTAGGGGCACGAGAGACCCAGTACTTC. Protein: CASSLRLGARETQYF.

This clone was picked up a small number of times. The chain carries TRBV25-1 and TRBJ2-3, with 9 bases lining up with TRBD1. V shed 5 bases, J shed 7 bases, and the junction held 10 bases outside the gene matches. CDR3 length equals 15 residues. Germline CDR1 is MGHDK and CDR2 is SYGVNS. The CDR3 is CASSTGGLGWNTQYF. CDR3 nucleotides: TGTGCCAGCAGTACAGGGGGCCTAGGATGGAATACGCAGTATTTT.

This clone was seen only a few times. J is TRBJ2-7 and V is TRBV29-1, with 7 positions matching TRBD1. V dropped 4 bases and J dropped 0; count of bases not matched to a gene: 3. The CDR3 covers 13 residues. Germline CDR1 is SQVTM and CDR2 is ANQGSEA. The CDR3 region is CSVVTGSSYEQYF. In nucleotides, the CDR3 is TGCAGCGTTGTGACAGGGAGCTCCTACGAGCAGTACTTC.

Only a few counts were recorded for this clone. The V gene is TRBV19, the J gene TRBJ1-5; unclear D gene. Per the germline V gene, CDR1 is LNHDA and CDR2 is SQIVND (reference sequence). The V end lost 3 bases, the J end lost 6 bases, and 12 bases lay between the germline ends. The CDR3 loop spans 14 amino acids. The CDR3, as DNA: TGTGCCAGTAGTATTAATTTCGGGGTTCAGCCCCAGCATTTT. Protein sequence: CASSINFGVQPQHF.